These 14 T cell receptor beta chains were all obtained from the same sample, sequenced in a study of T cell responses to AZD1222 COVID-19 vaccine. Only in-frame clones appear in the TCRdb table, and some are missing; sequencing was by immunoSEQ multiplex PCR. The data hold about 69,000 clones, with 80% observed a single time. Sequencing used peripheral blood, obtained 28 days after the second AZD1222 dose. The receptors derive from an adult who received the AZD1222 COVID-19 vaccine.

The rearrangement joins TRBV11-2 to TRBJ2-5, with 7 bases identical to TRBD2. The CDR3 runs 16 residues. CDR1 SGHAT and CDR2 FQNNGV come from the germline V gene. The J segment lost 3 bases and the V segment lost 1 base, leaving 8 bases of the junction unmatched. The CDR3 sequence: CASSLGGWAGEETQYF. CDR3 coding DNA: TGTGCCAGCAGCTTAGGGGGCTGGGCGGGGGAAGAGACCCAGTACTTC. Full variable domain (outside the CDR3, taken from reference TRBV11-2 and TRBJ2-5): EAGVAQSPRYKIIEKRQSVAFWCNPISGHATLYWYQQILGQGPKLLIQFQNNGVVDDSQLPKDRFSAERLKGVDSTLKIQPAKLEDSAVYLCASSLGGWAGEETQYFGPGTRLLVL.

The chain couples TRBV28 to TRBJ2-7; TRBD2 matches at 13 bases. The ends lost 5 bases at V and 5 bases at J; junction bases unmatched: 3. Looked up from germline, CDR1 is MDHEN and CDR2 is SYDVKM. CDR3 length: 14 residues. CDR3 nucleotide sequence: TGTGCCAGCAGTACTAGCGGGGGGGCCAACGAGCAGTACTTC. This translates into CASSTSGGANEQYF.

Concerning this clone: The conserved closing phenylalanine or tryptophan is absent in this CDR3, likely reflecting a read error. The rearrangement links TRBV14 to TRBJ1-6; D is unclear. V lost 0 bases and J lost 6, with 6 bases in between. CDR1 SGHDN and CDR2 FVKESK come from the germline V gene. The CDR3 is 14 residues long. DNA of the CDR3: TGTGCCAGCAGCCAAGATACGAGTAATTCACCCCTCCACCTT. This translates into CASSQDTSNSPLHL.

The chain employs TRBV12-2 and TRBJ1-2. TRBV12-2 is deemed a pseudogene. The CDR3 sequence is 14 residues long. This CDR3 reads CASRPVFTNYGYTF. In DNA, the CDR3 is TGTGCAAGTCGCCCGGTCTTTACTAACTATGGCTACACCTTC.

The V call is TRBV3-1 (or the pseudogene TRBV3-2), the J call TRBJ1-1; D not certain. Germline CDR1 and CDR2: LGHDT and YNNKEL (reference sequence). CDR3 size: 13 residues. The V and J ends lost 4 bases and 2 bases respectively, with 8 bases between them. CDR3 sequence (DNA): TGTGCCAGCAGCCCCCGGGGAAACACTGAAGCTTTCTTT. Its protein product is CASSPRGNTEAFF.

This chain uses TRBV10-3 with TRBJ1-1; 8 nucleotides agree with TRBD1. J gave up 1 base and V 10 bases, and 11 bases lay outside the gene matches. The germline V gene encodes CDR1 ENHRY and CDR2 SYGVKD. The CDR3 spans 15 residues. The DNA of the CDR3 is TGTGCCACCGGGTCCACGGGACAGGCGAACACTGAAGCTTTCTTT. Residues: CATGSTGQANTEAFF.

This clone has just one count. This chain connects TRBV9 to TRBJ2-7, with 9 bases aligning to TRBD2. The germline V gene encodes CDR1 SGDLS and CDR2 YYNGEE. V gave up 0 bases and J gave up 7 bases; unmatched junction bases: 8. The CDR3 consists of 15 residues. This chain's CDR3 is CASSVESGGWYEQYF. CDR3 bases: TGTGCCAGCAGCGTAGAAAGCGGGGGGTGGTATGAGCAGTACTTC.

The chain combines TRBV19 with TRBJ2-7, with a tentative D call TRBD1 (5 bases). V lost 5 bases to trimming and J lost 5 bases, with 10 bases between them. Germline CDR1 reads LNHDA; CDR2 reads SQIVND (reference sequence). CDR3 length: 12 amino acids. The CDR3: CASSPGKHEQYF. The CDR3 bases are TGTGCCAGTAGTCCAGGGAAACACGAGCAGTACTTC. The full variable domain, its missing parts supplied by reference TRBV19 and TRBJ2-7, is DGGITQSPKYLFRKEGQNVTLSCEQNLNHDAMYWYRQDPGQGLRLIYYSQIVNDFQKGDIAEGYSVSREKKESFPLTVTSAQKNPTAFYLCASSPGKHEQYFGPGTRLTVT.

The CDR3 reads CASSWGYRGGINEQFF. The DNA of the CDR3 is TGTGCCAGCAGCTGGGGGTACAGGGGGGGAATCAATGAGCAGTTCTTC. The gene calls are TRBV5-4 and TRBJ2-1; a weak D match, TRBD1 (8 bases). CDR1 and CDR2 (germline): SGHNT, YYREEE (reference sequence). Trimming pared 3 bases from V and 6 bases from J, leaving 19 bases between. The CDR3 loop spans 16 amino acids.

The chain joins TRBV11-2 to TRBJ2-3; 9 nucleotides match TRBD2. J was trimmed by 0 bases and V by 3 bases; bases with no gene match: 13. The CDR3 is 19 amino acids. The germline gives CDR1 SGHAT, CDR2 FQNNGV. CDR3 sequence (DNA): TGTGCCAGCAGCTTCCATTTAACGCTAGCGGGGTCGAGCACAGATACGCAGTATTTT. Residues: CASSFHLTLAGSSTDTQYF.

J is TRBJ1-1 and V is TRBV7-2; 7 bases agree with TRBD1. The V and J ends lost 4 bases and 1 base, in that order; junction bases with no gene match: 6. Germline CDR1 and CDR2: SGHTA and FQGNSA. The length of the CDR3 is 15 residues. CDR3 sequence (DNA): TGTGCCAGCAGCTCAAGACAGGGCGGGAACACTGAAGCTTTCTTT. Translated: CASSSRQGGNTEAFF.

CDR3 sequence: CASSLVAIIAVSQPQHF. Here the CDR3 DNA reads TGTGCCAGCAGCTTAGTAGCTATAATCGCCGTGAGTCAGCCCCAGCATTTT. The chain has TRBV7-2 and TRBJ1-5, with D unresolved. CDR3 length: 17 residues. The ends were cut back, 1 base at V and 6 bases at J, with 19 bases in the middle. Looked up from germline, CDR1 is SGHTA and CDR2 is FQGNSA.

The chain is built from TRBV21-1 and TRBJ2-1. TRBV21-1 represents a pseudogene. CDR3 length equals 12 residues. The CDR3 DNA is TGTGCCAGCAGCAAAGGGGTCGGTGAGCAGTTCTTC. Amino acids: CASSKGVGEQFF.

V gene TRBV10-1 combines with J gene TRBJ2-2, with D possibly TRBD1 on 6 matching bases. Germline CDR1 is WNHNN and CDR2 is SYGVQD (reference sequence). CDR3 length: 14 residues. Trimming removed 4 bases from V and 9 bases from J, with 15 bases in between. For the CDR3, the DNA is TGCGCCAGCAGTGTTGGGGGCCAGCCCCGGGAGCTGTTTTTT. Its translation is CASSVGGQPRELFF.